This T cell receptor (beta chain) was observed in a study of cytomegalovirus exposure and HLA in healthy donors (TCRdb year 2017). For the study in its entirety: In an earlier analysis of fewer than 750 of the donors, 276 Gb of sequence data and 95 million to 130 million unique TCR beta sequences from 150 million to 200 million T cells were reported. In addition to the first cohort of roughly 700 subjects, a separate validation cohort of 120 different subjects was used. Class I and class II HLA loci were covered by the typing at four-digit resolution. Alongside the repertoire data, information on donor age, sex, ethnicity and CMV serostatus was compiled. Approximately 300 gigabases of sequencing data and around 80 million unique TCR sequences made up an early release that covered several hundred HLA-typed donors. About five DR-DQ haplotypes were treated as single units for association and clustering because of strong linkage in the cohort. Among around 400 genotyped donors of the cohort, an average of around 240,000 unique TCR beta nucleotide sequences were sequenced per donor, around a sixth of them non-productive. The T cell repertoires of 666 subjects were profiled by immunosequencing and related to cytomegalovirus serostatus. A later analysis re-analyzed previously published TCR beta repertoires from approximately 670 donors and added high-resolution HLA genotyping to study TCR occurrence patterns. Rather than using new phenotypic data, the later analysis identified candidate immune exposures from TCR beta sequences and from how often those sequences occurred across donors. The number of typed donors differed by locus: 629-630 for A, B, C, DRB1 and DQB1; approximately 520 for DQA1; 606 for DPA1; and about 470 for DPB1. The study combined high-throughput TCR immunosequencing, statistical association of individual TCRs with disease status, and machine learning to predict cytomegalovirus infection status. The genetic ancestry cluster associated with self-reported Caucasian donors included over 80% of the roughly 360 genotyped donors. All discovery cohort repertoires had been generated using a single sequencing platform. A later genetic analysis used genome-wide SNP genotypes for about 55% of the 666 donors, treating that subset as a discovery cohort. To decide whether each TCR beta V gene segment behaved as functional or pseudogenic, an earlier analysis of 587 of the donors relied on high-throughput TCR beta sequencing. The study aimed to test whether cataloging public T cell receptors could reveal signatures of past pathogen exposure.

Looking up the germline V gene (reference sequence) yields CDR1 SGHKS and CDR2 YYEKEE. After removal of 10 bases from V and 4 bases from J, the junction retains 4 bases not matched to a gene. Reading from cysteine to phenylalanine, the CDR3 counts 12 amino acids. Left in the record is the CDR3 DNA by itself, 36 bases read in frame from the first base. The method behind the library was the immunoSEQ multiplex PCR assay. A mixture of 60 forward primers for TCR Vbeta segments and 13 reverse primers for TCR Jbeta segments was used in the multiplex PCR. The CDR3 region of rearranged TCR beta genes was amplified from genomic DNA with a multiplex PCR assay. Amplified TCR beta libraries were sequenced as 87-base-pair reads on the Illumina HiSeq System. Concerning the study's data processing: In a later analysis, tens of millions of unique TCR beta chains were counted across the roughly 670 repertoires, and roughly 11 million of these chains were shared by at least two donors. Raw reads were error-corrected and collapsed into unique sequences with a nearest-neighbor algorithm that merged closely related sequences to remove PCR and sequencing errors. Alignment of CDR3 sequences to IMGT reference sequences was used to assign V, D and J gene segments. For a sequence to be retained, at least a six-nucleotide match to both a V gene segment and a J gene segment was required. Rearrangements were classified as productive when the CDR3 lacked stop codons and remained in frame with V and J, and all other rearrangements were classified as non-productive. Following IMGT convention, CDR3 was defined as the stretch from the second conserved V-encoded cysteine up to the conserved J-encoded phenylalanine. In an earlier analysis of around 540 of the donors, sequences lacking an unambiguous match to a single V gene segment were excluded. An earlier analysis of about 590 of the donors classified V segments as functional when productive rearrangements were above 56.7% and as segregating when the standard deviation between donors was above 5%. A statistical classification framework was developed to diagnose cytomegalovirus status using the catalog of TCR beta chain sequences. In a later analysis, V and J genes were assigned by comparing TCR nucleotide sequences against IMGT/GENE-DB human TR gene sequences. The TCRdist pipeline was used in a later analysis to assign CDR3 sequences and most-parsimonious VDJ recombination scenarios. A later analysis defined each TCR beta chain by its CDR3 amino acid sequence plus V-gene family, and excluded reads lacking a unique V-gene family. In a later analysis, around 650 highly shared, low-generation-probability nucleotide sequences were removed to address suspected cross-contamination and a sequencing artifact. In a later analysis, a clonal expansion index was calculated for each public chain from normalized within-repertoire ranks of inferred template counts. In a later analysis, generation probabilities were computed using a VDJ recombination model fitted to out-of-frame rearrangements, and the results were checked against IGoR. In a later analysis, TCR-TCR, TCR-HLA and TCR-CMV co-occurrence was scored with hypergeometric tests, and a repertoire-size bias correction was applied to TCR pairs. To estimate false discovery rates, a later analysis permuted the HLA or CMV assignments 20 times. In a later analysis, co-occurring TCRs were grouped using DBSCAN, and TCRdist sequence similarity was added for clustering within HLA-allele-positive subsets. Repertoires with fewer than 30,000 or more than 120,000 public chains, plus five repertoires with anomalous nucleotide sharing, were excluded from co-occurrence clustering. TCRdb's version of the immuneACCESS table is confined to in-frame rearrangements and falls short of the full clone set. An unresolved V gene accounts for under half of the shortfall where checked; the remainder is of unknown origin. The V and J calls and the clone size are those of that table, but D and trimming were determined from the DNA. This sample lists fewer than 150,000 clones; 73% were detected once. Clones ranked in the top ten supply about an eighth of the sample.

The cohort was made up of hundreds of healthy bone marrow donors. Cohort members were all nominally healthy when sampled, although unrecorded immune exposures were likely present. CMV serostatus was recorded as positive for about 300 and negative for about 55% of the roughly 700 cohort members, whereas no CMV serostatus was recorded for the donor in question. Every donor gave a peripheral blood sample, and the peripheral blood mononuclear cells from that sample were used for TCR beta sequencing. The Qiagen DNeasy Blood Extraction Kit was used to extract genomic DNA from the blood cell samples. A remark on this clone: Its specific antigen is unknown. Base qualities are not at hand, and no much larger clone is one base apart.

General study outcomes and caveats: In vitro tests confirmed that a few of the cytomegalovirus-associated TCR beta chains recognize cytomegalovirus antigens. The study gave a list of some 150 TCR beta chains associated with cytomegalovirus. Roughly uniform sequencing depth across donors was assumed in presence/absence analyses, although this assumption may not hold. The sequencing pipeline was judged likely to have produced a cluster of highly shared sequence variants as a technical artifact. Most CMV-associated TCR beta chains appeared to be HLA-restricted in a later analysis, and the HLA associations seemed to be driven largely by CMV exposure. Most TCR sequences were seen in very few donors, while some public TCRs were found in many individuals. In a later analysis, the rate of TCR association differed among HLA loci, with DRB1 alleles having the most associated TCRs and HLA-C alleles having the fewest. The earlier analysis of approximately 590 of the donors excluded approximately 17 rarely observed V segments, including chromosome 9 orphons, because counts were too low. The cohort was sequenced for TCR beta chains only, and without alpha or paired-chain data the features that could be detected were limited. A further reported finding was that TCR beta sequences accurately predicted the HLA-A and HLA-B alleles for most subjects in the first cohort. Assigning TCR associations to individual alleles was difficult when HLA alleles, especially DR and DQ, strongly co-occurred. Correlated functional status among segregating V segments might reflect linkage disequilibrium, but an unknown experimental factor could not be ruled out. The classifier was reported to diagnose cytomegalovirus status with high specificity and sensitivity in both the original and validation cohorts. A later analysis associated some 17,000 TCR beta sequences with specific HLA alleles at a false discovery rate of 0.05. Compared with equally common non-associated chains, HLA-associated TCR beta chains in a later analysis were more clonally expanded and had lower generation probabilities. For the cohort, immune exposure information was limited to CMV serostatus. According to a later genetic analysis, donors in an Asian-associated ancestry cluster had fewer N-insertions in productive TCRs than the approximately 700-donor mean. A later genetic analysis associated a missense DCLRE1C variant with V-gene and J-gene trimming of TCR beta chains, and an independent cohort replicated the association. Because the 87-base-pair reads could not distinguish some IMGT-functional V segments, including TRBV6-2 and TRBV6-3, those segments were excluded. Because HLA typing was missing for some donors at each locus, association tests included only the typed subset. In an earlier analysis of under 600 of the donors, most TCR beta V segments were observed in productive rearrangements about 87% or about 30% of the time, broadly matching IMGT annotations. The authors suggested that the approach could potentially be extended to other disease states and immunological phenotypes. In a later analysis, several top co-occurrence clusters were reported to appear linked to parvovirus B19, influenza, CMV and Epstein-Barr virus.

Rearrangement joined TRBV5-5 to TRBJ2-2, with TRBD1 matching 7 junction bases. Specimen: PBMCs. This clonotype originated in a human donor in good health. CDR3 region: CASQGSTGELFF. The DNA sequence follows: TGTGCCTCACAGGGGAGCACCGGGGAGCTGTTTTTT.